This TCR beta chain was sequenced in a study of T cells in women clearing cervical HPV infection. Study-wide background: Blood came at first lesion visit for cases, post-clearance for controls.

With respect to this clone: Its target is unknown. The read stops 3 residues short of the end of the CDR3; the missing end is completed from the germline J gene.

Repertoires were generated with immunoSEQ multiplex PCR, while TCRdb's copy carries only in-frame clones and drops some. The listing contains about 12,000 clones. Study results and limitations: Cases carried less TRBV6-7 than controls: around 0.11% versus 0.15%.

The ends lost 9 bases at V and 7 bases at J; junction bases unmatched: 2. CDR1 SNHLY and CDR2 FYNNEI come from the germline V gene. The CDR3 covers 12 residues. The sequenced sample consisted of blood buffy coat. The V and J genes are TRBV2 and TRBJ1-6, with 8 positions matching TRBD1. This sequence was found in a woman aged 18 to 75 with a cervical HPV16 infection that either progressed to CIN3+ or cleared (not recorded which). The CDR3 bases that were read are TGTGCCAGAGGACAGGGAAATTCACCC. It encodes CARGQGNSP. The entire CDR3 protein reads CARGQGNSPLHF.